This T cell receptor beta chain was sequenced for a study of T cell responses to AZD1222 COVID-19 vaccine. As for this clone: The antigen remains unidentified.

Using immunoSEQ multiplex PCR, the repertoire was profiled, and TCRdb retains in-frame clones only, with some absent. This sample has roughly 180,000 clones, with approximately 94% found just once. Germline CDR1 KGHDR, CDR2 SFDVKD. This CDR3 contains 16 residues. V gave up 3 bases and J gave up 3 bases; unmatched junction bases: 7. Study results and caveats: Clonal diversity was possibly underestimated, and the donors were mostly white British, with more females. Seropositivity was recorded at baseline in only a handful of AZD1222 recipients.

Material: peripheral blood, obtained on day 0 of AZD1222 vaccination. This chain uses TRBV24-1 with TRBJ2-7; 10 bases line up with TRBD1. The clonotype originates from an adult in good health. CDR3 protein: CATSDSHRTGGYEQYF. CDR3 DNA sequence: TGTGCCACCAGTGATAGCCACCGGACAGGGGGCTACGAGCAGTACTTC.